This passage covers 2 T cell receptor beta chains from one sample sequenced in a study of T-cell memory formation after mild COVID-19. TCRdb reprocessed the 5' RACE reads with MiXCR, giving one entry per CDR3 protein. Here the sample spans about 260,000 distinct CDR3 sequences, roughly 15% being singletons. The sample taken for sequencing was PBMCs or a T cell subset sorted from them (not recorded which). Every receptor here comes from a man in his late teens or twenties who had mild COVID-19 (a few samples of this study predate the infection). Cell type and time point are not known.

The CDR3 region has the DNA TGCGCCAGCAGCCAAGATAGCGGTTCCTACACAGATACGCAGTATTTT. Translating it yields CASSQDSGSYTDTQYF. The V call is TRBV4-3, the J call TRBJ2-3, with a weak D call TRBD2 (6 bases). The CDR3 covers 16 residues. CDR1 is LGHNA, CDR2 YSLEER, per germline. Trimming shortened V by 0 bases and J by 2 bases, and 12 bases separated the two germline ends.

The rearrangement uses TRBV29-1 and TRBJ2-3; D perhaps matches TRBD1 (6 bases). This CDR3 spans 13 amino acids. V lost 7 bases and J lost 6, with 17 bases in between. Per germline, CDR1 SQVTM and CDR2 ANQGSEA. CDR3 protein: CSAPGTRRDTQYF. The DNA for the CDR3 is TGCAGCGCCCCCGGGACACGGAGGGATACGCAGTATTTT.